This T cell receptor beta chain originates from a study of cytomegalovirus exposure and HLA in healthy donors (dated by TCRdb to about 2017). Concerning the study at large: An earlier analysis of under 600 of the donors reported 250 to 300 Gb of sequence data and more than 90 million unique TCR beta sequences from 150 million to 200 million T cells. An early release covering some 640 HLA-typed donors comprised roughly 300 gigabases of sequencing data and tens of millions of unique TCR sequences. Of the 350 to 450 genotyped donors, over 80% were placed in the genetic ancestry cluster associated with self-reported Caucasian donors. The study aimed to test whether signatures of past pathogen exposure could be identified by cataloging public T cell receptors. The study profiled the T cell repertoires of some 610 subjects by immunosequencing and related them to cytomegalovirus serostatus. A separate validation cohort of 100 to 150 different subjects was used in addition to the roughly 670-subject first cohort. To predict cytomegalovirus infection status, the study combined high-throughput TCR immunosequencing, statistical association of individual TCRs with disease status, and machine learning. In a later analysis, previously published TCR beta repertoires from 600 to 850 donors were re-analyzed and high-resolution HLA genotyping was added so that TCR occurrence patterns could be studied. The later analysis used no new phenotypic data to find candidate immune exposures, relying instead on TCR beta sequences and their occurrence across donors. An earlier analysis of around 580 of the donors used high-throughput TCR beta sequencing to judge whether each TCR beta V gene segment behaved as functional or pseudogenic. Donor age, sex, ethnicity and CMV serostatus were compiled alongside the repertoire data. A later genetic analysis used genome-wide SNP genotypes for about 55% of the 666 donors, treating that subset as a discovery cohort. Every repertoire in the discovery cohort had been generated on one and the same sequencing platform. HLA typing covered class I and class II loci at four-digit resolution. The number of donors typed differed by locus, with roughly 629-640 for A, B, C, DRB1 and DQB1, roughly 520 for DQA1, 606 for DPA1, and roughly 450 for DPB1. Four to six DR-DQ haplotypes were handled as single units for association and clustering, since linkage in the cohort was strong. On average, around 200,000 unique TCR beta nucleotide sequences were sequenced per donor among about 400 genotyped donors of the cohort, with roughly 18% of those sequences being non-productive. Paper-wide results and their limitations: Broadly in line with IMGT annotations, most TCR beta V segments showed up in productive rearrangements about 90% or about 30% of the time in an earlier analysis of around 550 of the donors. In a later genetic analysis, a missense DCLRE1C variant was associated with V-gene and J-gene trimming of TCR beta chains, and the association was replicated in an independent cohort. In a later analysis, several top co-occurrence clusters were reported to appear linked to parvovirus B19, influenza, CMV and Epstein-Barr virus. The authors suggested that the approach could potentially be generalized to other disease states and immunological phenotypes. A further reported finding was that TCR beta sequences accurately predicted the HLA-A and HLA-B alleles for most subjects in the first cohort. A total of 150 to 200 TCR beta chains were listed by the study as associated with cytomegalovirus. Most TCR sequences were seen in very few donors, while some public TCRs were found in many individuals. Only TCR beta chains were sequenced in this cohort, and the absence of alpha or paired-chain data limited detectable features. In a later analysis, TCR association rates were found to vary across HLA loci, with the most associated TCRs seen for DRB1 alleles and the fewest for HLA-C alleles. A later genetic analysis reported fewer N-insertions in productive TCRs among donors in an Asian-associated ancestry cluster than the roughly 690-donor mean. The earlier analysis of about 600 of the donors excluded roughly 16 rarely observed V segments, including chromosome 9 orphons, because counts were too low. A few of the identified cytomegalovirus-associated TCR beta chains were confirmed in vitro to be specific for cytomegalovirus antigens. In a later analysis, 15,000 to 20,000 TCR beta sequences were associated with specific HLA alleles at a false discovery rate of 0.05. The presence/absence analyses assumed that sequencing depth was roughly uniform across donors, and that assumption may not be true. A later analysis found that HLA-associated TCR beta chains were more clonally expanded and had lower generation probabilities than equally common non-associated chains. A cluster of highly shared sequence variants was judged likely to be a technical artifact of the sequencing pipeline. When HLA alleles, especially DR and DQ, strongly co-occurred, attributing TCR associations to individual alleles was difficult. Linkage disequilibrium might explain the correlated functional status among segregating V segments, but an unknown experimental factor could not be excluded. Most CMV-associated TCR beta chains appeared to be HLA-restricted in a later analysis, and the HLA associations seemed to be driven largely by CMV exposure. The only immune exposure information available for the cohort was CMV serostatus. Cytomegalovirus status was reported to be diagnosed by the classifier with high specificity and sensitivity in both the original and validation cohorts. HLA typing was unavailable for some donors at each locus, so association tests used only the typed subset.

Remarks on this clone: Its specific antigen is unknown. No base quality values were provided; no much bigger clone lies one nucleotide off.

The library relied on the immunoSEQ multiplex PCR assay. The multiplex PCR relied on a mix of 60 forward primers for TCR Vbeta segments and 13 reverse primers for TCR Jbeta segments. Amplification of the CDR3 region of rearranged TCR beta genes was performed with a multiplex PCR assay on genomic DNA. Amplified TCR beta libraries were sequenced as 87-base-pair reads on the Illumina HiSeq System. The authors' analysis ran thus. In a later analysis, 70 million to 95 million unique TCR beta chains were counted across the 650 to 700 repertoires, and around 10 million of these chains were shared by at least two donors. Raw reads were error-corrected and collapsed into unique sequences by a nearest-neighbor algorithm in which closely related sequences were merged to remove PCR and sequencing errors. To assign V, D and J gene segments, CDR3 sequences were aligned to IMGT reference sequences. Each retained sequence needed at least a six-nucleotide match to both a V gene segment and a J gene segment. A rearrangement counted as productive if the CDR3 had no stop codons and remained in frame with V and J, and every other rearrangement counted as non-productive. Following IMGT convention, CDR3 was defined as the stretch from the second conserved V-encoded cysteine up to the conserved J-encoded phenylalanine. The earlier analysis of some 540 of the donors excluded any sequence lacking an unambiguous match to a single V gene segment. An earlier analysis of fewer than 750 of the donors classified V segments as functional when productive rearrangements were above 56.7% and as segregating when the standard deviation between donors was above 5%. A statistical classification framework was built for diagnosing cytomegalovirus status from the catalog of TCR beta chain sequences. A later analysis assigned V and J genes by comparing TCR nucleotide sequences with IMGT/GENE-DB human TR gene sequences. In a later analysis, CDR3 sequences and most-parsimonious VDJ recombination scenarios were assigned using the TCRdist pipeline. In a later analysis, each TCR beta chain was defined by its CDR3 amino acid sequence together with its V-gene family, and reads without a unique V-gene family were excluded. To address suspected cross-contamination and a sequencing artifact, a later analysis removed roughly 640 highly shared, low-generation-probability nucleotide sequences. In a later analysis, a clonal expansion index for each public chain was calculated from normalized within-repertoire ranks of inferred template counts. In a later analysis, generation probabilities were computed with a VDJ recombination model fitted to out-of-frame rearrangements, and the resulting probabilities were checked against IGoR. In a later analysis, TCR-TCR, TCR-HLA and TCR-CMV co-occurrence was scored with hypergeometric tests, and a repertoire-size bias correction was applied to TCR pairs. A later analysis estimated false discovery rates by permuting HLA or CMV assignments 20 times. In a later analysis, co-occurring TCRs were grouped with DBSCAN, and TCRdist sequence similarity was added when clustering was performed within HLA-allele-positive subsets. Co-occurrence clustering excluded repertoires with fewer than 30,000 or more than 120,000 public chains, plus five with anomalous nucleotide sharing. TCRdb took this table from immuneACCESS and kept in-frame rearrangements with V and J called. Such tables lack part of the clones; where checked against another copy, unresolved V genes explain under half of the gap, and the rest is unexplained. V and J calls and clone size are as listed in that table; D and trimming were resolved from the DNA. The sample data list more than 150,000 clones, and around 80% of these were observed just once. The ten largest clones represent 1.5% to 2% of the sample.

The cohort was made up of around 720 healthy bone marrow donors. At the time of sampling, all cohort members were nominally healthy, though unrecorded immune exposures were likely present. The donor was CMV seronegative and belonged to the group of over 350 seronegative cohort members. Each donor provided a peripheral blood sample, and peripheral blood mononuclear cells were used for TCR beta sequencing. The Qiagen DNeasy Blood Extraction Kit was used to extract genomic DNA from the blood cell samples. The specimen sequenced was PBMCs. This TCR was sampled from a woman under 40 in good health and CMV-seronegative.

In nucleotides, the sequence is TGCGCCAGCAGCTTGCAGCCGGGAAACACTGAAGCTTTCTTT. Its translation reads: CASSLQPGNTEAFF. The rearrangement combines TRBV5-1 with TRBJ1-1; confidence is insufficient to name the D gene. Its CDR3 holds 14 amino acids, cysteine through phenylalanine. The sequence is cut down to CDR3 DNA, 42 bases in frame from base 1. CDR1 and CDR2, per the germline V gene, are SGHRS and YFSETQ. V is shortened by 1 base, J by 2 bases, and the region joining them spans 9 bases.